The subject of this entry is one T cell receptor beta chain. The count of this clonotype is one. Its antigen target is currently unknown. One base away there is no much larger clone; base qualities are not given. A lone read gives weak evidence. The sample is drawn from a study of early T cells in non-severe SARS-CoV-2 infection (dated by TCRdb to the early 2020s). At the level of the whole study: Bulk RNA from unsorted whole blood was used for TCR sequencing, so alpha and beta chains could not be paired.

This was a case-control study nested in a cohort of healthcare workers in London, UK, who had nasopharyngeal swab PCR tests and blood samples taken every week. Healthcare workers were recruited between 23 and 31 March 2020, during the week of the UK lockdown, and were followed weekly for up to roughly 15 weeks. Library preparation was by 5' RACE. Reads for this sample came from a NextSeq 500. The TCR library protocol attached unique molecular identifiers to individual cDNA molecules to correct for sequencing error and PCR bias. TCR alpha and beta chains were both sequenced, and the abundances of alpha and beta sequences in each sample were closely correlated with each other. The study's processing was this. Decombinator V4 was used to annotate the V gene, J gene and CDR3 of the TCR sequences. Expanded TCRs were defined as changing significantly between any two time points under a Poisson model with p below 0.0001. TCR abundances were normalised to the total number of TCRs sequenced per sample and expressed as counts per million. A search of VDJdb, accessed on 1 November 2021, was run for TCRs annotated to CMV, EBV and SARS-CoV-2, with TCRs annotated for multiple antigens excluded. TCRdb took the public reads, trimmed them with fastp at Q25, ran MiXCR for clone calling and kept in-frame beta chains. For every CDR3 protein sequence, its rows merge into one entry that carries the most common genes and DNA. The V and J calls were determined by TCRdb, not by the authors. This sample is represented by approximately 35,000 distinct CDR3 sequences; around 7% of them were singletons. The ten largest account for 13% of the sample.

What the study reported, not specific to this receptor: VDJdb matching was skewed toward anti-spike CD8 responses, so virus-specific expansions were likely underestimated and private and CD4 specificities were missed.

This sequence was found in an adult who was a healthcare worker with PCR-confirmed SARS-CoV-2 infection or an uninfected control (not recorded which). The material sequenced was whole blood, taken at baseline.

In nucleotides, the sequence is TGTGCCACCAGTGATGGGGGACAGGAGATCACCGGGGAGCTGTTTTTT. This codes for CATSDGGQEITGELFF. This sequence uses TRBV24-1 and TRBJ2-2, and 8 bases in between align with TRBD1. The CDR3, from cysteine to phenylalanine, totals 16 residues. The only DNA kept is the CDR3, 48 bases in frame from the first base. Based on the germline V gene, the CDR1 and CDR2 sequences are KGHDR and SFDVKD. V loses 3 bases at its end and J loses 4 bases; junction bases beyond the gene matches: 6.